The source of this TCR beta chain is a study of blood T cell repertoires in COVID-19. For the study at large: Samples taken during acute and convalescent COVID-19 were collected in the United States, Italy and Spain. Sources were T cells, B-cell-depleted T cells, or PBMCs; the material itself was cDNA or gDNA.

Germline-derived CDR1 and CDR2 are SGHTA and FQGTGA. This CDR3 is 13 amino acids long. Trimming shortened V by 5 bases and J by 2 bases, and 9 bases separated the two germline ends. Original methodology: Amplified reference gene primers provided the basis for estimating nucleated cell counts. The table came from immunoSEQ multiplex PCR; TCRdb's copy has only in-frame clones and leaves some out. That table gives V, J and clone size, and the DNA gave D and trimming. The table has about 150,000 clones, about 90% seen once. The TCR originated in a man in his 60s with acute or convalescent COVID-19. Sequences were obtained from peripheral blood. The chain has TRBV7-3 and TRBJ1-1; D remains ambiguous. Here the CDR3 reads CASSLQENTEAFF. DNA for the CDR3: TGTGCCAGCAGCCTTCAGGAAAACACTGAAGCTTTCTTT.